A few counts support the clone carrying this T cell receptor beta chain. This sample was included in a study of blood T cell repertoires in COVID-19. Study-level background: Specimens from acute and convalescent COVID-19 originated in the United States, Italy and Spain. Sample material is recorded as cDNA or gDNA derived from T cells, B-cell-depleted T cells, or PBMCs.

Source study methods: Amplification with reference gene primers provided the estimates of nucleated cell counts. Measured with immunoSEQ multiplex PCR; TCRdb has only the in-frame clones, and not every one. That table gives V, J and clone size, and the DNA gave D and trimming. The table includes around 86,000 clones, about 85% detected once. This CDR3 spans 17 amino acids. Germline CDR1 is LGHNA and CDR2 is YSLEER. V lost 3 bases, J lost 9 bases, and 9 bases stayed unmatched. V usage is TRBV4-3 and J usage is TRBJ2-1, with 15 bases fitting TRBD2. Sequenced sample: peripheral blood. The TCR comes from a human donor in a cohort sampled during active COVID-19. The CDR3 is CASSQGLAGGRIGEQFF. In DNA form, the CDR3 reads TGCGCCAGCAGCCAGGGACTAGCGGGGGGCCGGATAGGTGAGCAGTTCTTC.